Following are 28 T cell receptor beta chains from one sample sequenced in a study of T cell changes during pregnancy in multiple sclerosis. Some clones are missing from TCRdb's copy, which holds only in-frame ones; the method was immunoSEQ multiplex PCR. The data show tens of thousands of clones, with over 95% seen just once and approximately 2.5% held by the top ten. The sample consisted of CD8+ T cells from peripheral blood mononuclear cells, taken after pregnancy. The receptors come from a female donor with multiple sclerosis, enrolled in a pregnancy study.

This clone was detected only once. V is TRBV27 and J is TRBJ2-7, with 7 nucleotides matching TRBD1. This CDR3 has 14 residues. Losses at the gene ends were 10 bases for V and 0 bases for J; bases not matched to a gene: 9. Looked up from germline, CDR1 is MNHEY and CDR2 is SMNVEV (reference sequence). CDR3 bases: TGTGCCACCAGACAGGGCTCCCGCTCCTACGAGCAGTACTTC. Protein: CATRQGSRSYEQYF.

V gene TRBV7-6 combines with J gene TRBJ1-1; D ambiguous. The CDR3 is 13 amino acids. V lost 3 bases, J lost 1 base, and 6 bases lay in between. The germline CDR1 and CDR2 sequences are SGHVS and FNYEAQ. CDR3 sequence reads: CASSFRRNTEAFF. CDR3 sequence (DNA): TGTGCCAGCAGCTTTCGGAGGAACACTGAAGCTTTCTTT.

The rearrangement uses TRBV11-3 and TRBJ2-1; maybe TRBD1 (6 bases). Trimming took 0 bases from V and 5 from J, leaving 11 bases between them. The CDR3 consists of 15 residues. Germline CDR1 reads SGHNT; CDR2 reads YENEEA. CDR3 residues: CASSLDGTTNNEQFF. CDR3 DNA: TGTGCCAGCAGCTTAGATGGGACAACAAACAATGAGCAGTTCTTC.

V and J are TRBV19 and TRBJ1-2; D not certain. Germline V lookup: CDR1 LNHDA, CDR2 SQIVND (reference sequence). The CDR3 covers 14 residues. The V and J ends lost 5 bases and 5 bases respectively, with 15 bases between them. CDR3 coding DNA: TGTGCCAGTAGTGAAGTCGGGGATCCGTATGGCTACACCTTC. Its protein is CASSEVGDPYGYTF.

This chain uses TRBV20-1 with TRBJ2-7, with unresolved D. The germline CDR1 and CDR2 sequences are DFQATT and SNEGSKA (reference sequence). The ends were cut back, 1 base at V and 6 bases at J, with 7 bases in the middle. This CDR3 is built from 11 residues. The CDR3 region has the DNA TGCAGTGCTAGAGCAGGCCTCGAGCAGTACTTC. Translation: CSARAGLEQYF.

The chain recombines TRBV19 with TRBJ2-1; the D is unclear. Germline lookup yields CDR1 LNHDA and CDR2 SQIVND (reference sequence). This CDR3 is 14 amino acids long. The germline V and J ends were trimmed by 1 base and 8 bases, with 12 bases remaining between them. CDR3 sequence (DNA): TGTGCCAGTAGTATAGGGGCAGCACTCGATGAGCAGTTCTTC. Translated, it gives CASSIGAALDEQFF.

This clone was seen a few times. The chain couples TRBV28 to TRBJ2-1, with 7 bases that match TRBD1. V was clipped by 6 bases and J by 4 bases; unmatched bases: 12. The CDR3 consists of 16 residues. Per germline, CDR1 MDHEN and CDR2 SYDVKM. Here the CDR3 DNA reads TGTGCCAGCAGCCCCCTTCGACAGGGAATTTACAATGAGCAGTTCTTC. Encoded protein: CASSPLRQGIYNEQFF. Looking up the rest from reference TRBV28 and TRBJ2-1 gives the full variable domain: DVKVTQSSRYLVKRTGEKVFLECVQDMDHENMFWYRQDPGLGLRLIYFSYDVKMKEKGDIPEGYSVSREKKERFSLILESASTNQTSMYLCASSPLRQGIYNEQFFGPGTRLTVL.

V is TRBV15 and J is TRBJ2-5; D uncertain. This CDR3 region has 15 residues. Germline V gene sequence: CDR1 LNHNV, CDR2 YYDKDF (reference sequence). The V gene lost 5 bases and the J gene lost 5 bases, with 18 bases spanning the gap. The CDR3 bases are TGTGCCACCAGCGAAAATAGAATCCCTGGTGAGACCCAGTACTTC. This translates into CATSENRIPGETQYF.

The chain has TRBV4-2 and TRBJ1-2; 10 bases line up with TRBD1. The germline CDR1 and CDR2 sequences are LGHNA and YNFKEQ. CDR3 size: 15 residues. The V and J ends lost 0 bases and 8 bases, in that order; junction bases with no gene match: 6. The CDR3 spells CASSQDPGTGVGYTF. Here the CDR3 DNA reads TGTGCCAGCAGCCAAGACCCTGGGACAGGGGTCGGCTACACCTTC.

The chain is built from TRBV6-5 and TRBJ2-3; D is perhaps TRBD1 (5 bases). This CDR3 is built from 14 residues. CDR1 MNHEY and CDR2 SVGAGI come from the germline V gene. Trimming pared 2 bases from V and 4 bases from J, leaving 10 bases between. CDR3 amino acids: CASSYDRVADTQYF. The CDR3 nucleotides read TGTGCCAGCAGTTACGACAGAGTGGCAGATACGCAGTATTTT.

To note about this clone: This may come from a read error, since a much larger clone is one base off. The chain combines TRBV27 with TRBJ2-7; possibly TRBD2 for D (5 bases). CDR1 is MNHEY and CDR2 is SMNVEV in the germline V gene (reference sequence). Trimming took 5 bases from V and 2 from J, leaving 16 bases between them. This CDR3 is 15 amino acids long. The CDR3 DNA reads TGTGCCAGCAGTACAAAACTAACGGAGGCCTACGAGCAGTACTTC. Translated, it gives CASSTKLTEAYEQYF.

The genes are TRBV9 and TRBJ2-5, with 10 bases aligning to TRBD1. The CDR3 has 16 residues. V shed 4 bases and J 5 bases; nucleotides not matched to a gene: 11. Germline V gene data show CDR1 as SGDLS and CDR2 as YYNGEE. This chain's CDR3 is CASSPRDRGRGETQYF. CDR3 sequence (DNA): TGTGCCAGCAGCCCACGTGACAGGGGGCGCGGTGAGACCCAGTACTTC.

The V and J genes are TRBV19 and TRBJ2-7, with D maybe TRBD2 (5 bases). The CDR3 has 12 residues. The V end was cut by 8 bases, the J end by 2 bases, with 10 bases between. Germline values: CDR1 LNHDA, CDR2 SQIVND (reference sequence). The chain's CDR3 is CASQHGAYEQYF. The CDR3 nucleotides are TGTGCCAGTCAACACGGGGCCTACGAGCAGTACTTC.

V usage is TRBV7-9 and J usage is TRBJ1-2; TRBD1 aligns across 10 bases. The germline CDR1 and CDR2 sequences are SEHNR and FQNEAQ (reference sequence). This CDR3 has 14 amino acids. Germline trimming cut 7 bases from V and 6 bases from J; bases unmatched to any gene: 8. The CDR3 DNA reads TGTGCCAGCACCCCCGGGACAGGGGATAATGGCTACACCTTC. Amino acid sequence: CASTPGTGDNGYTF.

This clone occurred once. The rearrangement uses TRBV6-1 and TRBJ2-7, with TRBD1 as a possible D gene (5 bases). The CDR3 totals 14 residues. V was pared by 7 bases and J by 0 bases, with 13 bases between. Germline CDR1 is MNHNS and CDR2 is SASEGT. This CDR3 is CASTIQVSSYEQYF. CDR3 bases: TGTGCCAGCACCATACAGGTTAGCTCCTACGAGCAGTACTTC.

The chain carries TRBV27 and TRBJ1-1; D not resolved. V was clipped by 0 bases and J by 9 bases, with 17 bases between them. The CDR3 loop spans 15 amino acids. Germline V lookup: CDR1 MNHEY, CDR2 SMNVEV (reference sequence). CDR3 bases: TGTGCCAGCAGTTTATCGGGCCGAACTTCTCCGCAAGCTTTCTTT. Its protein product is CASSLSGRTSPQAFF.

The chain is built from TRBV7-6 and TRBJ2-7; D gene ambiguous. The CDR3 loop spans 14 amino acids. Germline V gene sequence: CDR1 SGHVS, CDR2 FNYEAQ. The V and J ends lost 1 base and 1 base respectively, with 8 bases between them. In DNA, the CDR3 is TGTGCCAGCAGCTTAGGCTCAGGATCCTACGAGCAGTACTTC. Protein product: CASSLGSGSYEQYF.

The chain carries TRBV5-6 and TRBJ1-4, with 7 bases that match TRBD1. Germline-derived CDR1 and CDR2 are SGHDT and YYEEEE. J lost 6 bases, V lost 2 bases, and 4 bases had no gene match. This CDR3 has 14 residues. The CDR3 spells CASSLAGTDEKLFF. The CDR3 nucleotides are TGTGCCAGCAGCTTAGCCGGGACAGATGAAAAACTGTTTTTT. The whole variable domain, filled in from reference TRBV5-6 and TRBJ1-4, reads DAGVTQSPTHLIKTRGQQVTLRCSPKSGHDTVSWYQQALGQGPQFIFQYYEEEERQRGNFPDRFSGHQFPNYSSELNVNALLLGDSALYLCASSLAGTDEKLFFGSGTQLSVL.

V gene TRBV5-4 combines with J gene TRBJ2-6; 8 bases line up with TRBD1. With V trimmed by 4 bases and J by 2 bases, 2 bases remained unmatched. The CDR3 spans 15 residues. Germline V CDR1 and CDR2: SGHNT, YYREEE (reference sequence). The CDR3: CASSLTGAGANVLTF. The CDR3 nucleotides read TGTGCCAGCAGCCTGACAGGGGCTGGGGCCAACGTCCTGACTTTC.

V is TRBV7-9 and J is TRBJ1-1; 8 nucleotides match TRBD1. Germline V gives CDR1 SEHNR, CDR2 FQNEAQ (reference sequence). Germline trimming cut 5 bases from V and 13 bases from J; bases unmatched to any gene: 15. The CDR3 totals 14 residues. The CDR3: CASSATDRVFDGFF. CDR3 DNA sequence: TGTGCCAGCAGCGCTACGGACAGGGTATTCGATGGTTTCTTT. Combining the CDR3 with reference TRBV7-9 and TRBJ1-1 gives the whole variable domain DTGVSQNPRHKITKRGQNVTFRCDPISEHNRLYWYRQTLGQGPEFLTYFQNEAQLEKSRLLSDRFSAERPKGSFSTLEIQRTEQGDSAMYLCASSATDRVFDGFFGQGTRLTVV.

This chain connects TRBV19 to TRBJ2-7; 7 nucleotides line up with TRBD2. The V segment lost 5 bases and the J segment 1 base; nucleotides outside the gene matches: 8. Germline V gene lookup returns CDR1 LNHDA and CDR2 SQIVND (reference sequence). The CDR3 spans 15 residues. DNA of the CDR3: TGTGCCAGTAGTGCCGTAGCGGGCCCTTCCTACGAGCAGTACTTC. Translated, it gives CASSAVAGPSYEQYF.

The genes are TRBV5-1 and TRBJ1-2; D is unclear. CDR3 size: 14 residues. The V gene's germline CDR1 is SGHRS and CDR2 YFSETQ. The V end was cut by 2 bases, the J end by 1 base, with 9 bases between. DNA of the CDR3: TGCGCCAGCAGCTTAGCAGGAATTAACTATGGCTACACCTTC. This encodes CASSLAGINYGYTF.

This clone was seen once. CDR3 protein: CASSQATSGRTGELFF. In nucleotides, the CDR3 is TGTGCCAGCAGCCAAGCGACTAGCGGGAGGACCGGGGAGCTGTTTTTT. The chain is built from TRBV4-2 and TRBJ2-2, with 13 bases aligning to TRBD2. V was clipped by 1 base and J by 5 bases; unmatched bases: 1. Germline loops: CDR1 LGHNA, CDR2 YNFKEQ. CDR3 length: 16 residues.

The chain links TRBV19 to TRBJ2-1; TRBD2 aligns across 16 bases. The CDR3 sequence is 15 residues long. Unmatched junction bases numbered 3, after V lost 5 bases and J lost 8 bases. Germline V CDR1 and CDR2: LNHDA, SQIVND (reference sequence). CDR3: CASSLGTSGRDEQFF. The CDR3 coding sequence is TGTGCCAGTAGTCTCGGGACTAGCGGGAGGGATGAGCAGTTCTTC.

The CDR3 DNA is TGTGCCAGCAGTTTATCAGCGCGGCAGGGTGGAATGAATGAGCAGTTCTTC. Protein product: CASSLSARQGGMNEQFF. The V and J genes are TRBV27 and TRBJ2-1, with a tentative D call TRBD1 (5 bases). Trimming removed 0 bases at V and 7 bases at J, with 19 bases between. The CDR3 has 17 amino acids. Germline V gene data show CDR1 as MNHEY and CDR2 as SMNVEV (reference sequence).

This chain uses TRBV7-9 with TRBJ2-3; D might be TRBD2 (5 bases). The V gene's germline CDR1 is SEHNR and CDR2 FQNEAQ (reference sequence). Trimming stripped 4 bases from V and 4 bases from J, with 12 bases between. The CDR3 runs to 14 residues. CDR3 amino acids: CASSSRPEADTQYF. Written as DNA, the CDR3 is TGTGCCAGCAGCTCGCGGCCGGAGGCAGATACGCAGTATTTT.

This chain connects TRBV6-1 to TRBJ2-5; tentative D call: TRBD1 (5 bases). V gave up 10 bases and J gave up 4 bases, with 19 bases separating them. The CDR3 length is 14 residues. Per the germline V gene, CDR1 is MNHNS and CDR2 is SASEGT. The CDR3 protein is CANGPLRVAETQYF. The CDR3 DNA is TGTGCCAACGGACCGCTCAGGGTAGCAGAGACCCAGTACTTC.

The chain couples TRBV7-6 to TRBJ2-7; 9 bases align to TRBD2. The trim removed 1 base at V and 6 bases at J, leaving 13 bases unmatched. Per germline, CDR1 SGHVS and CDR2 FNYEAQ. This CDR3 spans 17 amino acids. DNA for the CDR3: TGTGCCAGCAGCTTAGGCCCTATTCTAGCGGGGTTGGGCGAGCAGTACTTC. Translation gives CASSLGPILAGLGEQYF.